This TCR beta chain derives from a study of T cell responses to AZD1222 COVID-19 vaccine. The repertoire was sequenced with immunoSEQ multiplex PCR; TCRdb's copy has only in-frame clones and lacks some. The data show tens of thousands of clones, roughly 87% seen once. The germline gives CDR1 SGHDN, CDR2 FVKESK. The V segment lost 4 bases and the J segment 4 bases; nucleotides outside the gene matches: 9. The CDR3 length is 16 residues. The chain joins TRBV14 to TRBJ2-3, with TRBD2 identical over 9 bases. Material: peripheral blood, obtained on day 0 of AZD1222 vaccination. The TCR sequence derives from an adult in good health. The CDR3 DNA sequence: TGTGCCAGCAGCCGTCAACCGGGACTAGCAGCAGATACGCAGTATTTT. Translating it yields CASSRQPGLAADTQYF.